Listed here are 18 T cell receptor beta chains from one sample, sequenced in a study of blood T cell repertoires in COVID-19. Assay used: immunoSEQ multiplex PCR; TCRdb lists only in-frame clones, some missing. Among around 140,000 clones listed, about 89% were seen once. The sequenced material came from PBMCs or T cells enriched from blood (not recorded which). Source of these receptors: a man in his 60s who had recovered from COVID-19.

The CDR3 sequence is CASRASGFSSTDTQYF. CDR3 sequence (DNA): TGCGCCAGCAGGGCTAGCGGATTCTCTAGCACAGATACGCAGTATTTT. The chain combines TRBV5-1 with TRBJ2-3; 7 bases are shared with TRBD2. The trim removed 5 bases at V and 0 bases at J, leaving 9 bases unmatched. This CDR3 has 16 residues. Per germline, CDR1 SGHRS and CDR2 YFSETQ.

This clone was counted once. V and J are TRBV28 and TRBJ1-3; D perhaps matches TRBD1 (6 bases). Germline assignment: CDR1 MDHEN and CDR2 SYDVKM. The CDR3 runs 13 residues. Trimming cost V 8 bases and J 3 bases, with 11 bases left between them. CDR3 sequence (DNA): TGTGCCAGCGACACAGGGATTGGAAACACCATATATTTT. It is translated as CASDTGIGNTIYF.

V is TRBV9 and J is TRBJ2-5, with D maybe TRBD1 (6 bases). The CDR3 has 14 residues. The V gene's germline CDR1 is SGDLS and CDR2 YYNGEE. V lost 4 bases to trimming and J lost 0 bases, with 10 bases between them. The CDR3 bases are TGTGCCAGCAGCCCAAGGGGGTACCAAGAGACCCAGTACTTC. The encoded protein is CASSPRGYQETQYF.

The CDR3 bases are TGTGCCAGCAGTTTATGGTCCCAGGGGGCGCTCGGCTATGGCTACACCTTC. Its protein is CASSLWSQGALGYGYTF. The chain recombines TRBV28 with TRBJ1-2; 8 bases line up with TRBD1. Trimming cost V 0 bases and J 4 bases; bases outside gene matches: 10. CDR1 is MDHEN, CDR2 SYDVKM, per germline. The CDR3 loop spans 17 amino acids.

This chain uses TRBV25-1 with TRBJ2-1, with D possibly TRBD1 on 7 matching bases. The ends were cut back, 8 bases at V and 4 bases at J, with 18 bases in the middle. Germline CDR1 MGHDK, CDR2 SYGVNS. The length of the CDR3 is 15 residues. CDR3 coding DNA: TGTGCCAGCGAAAGACCAGGGGGGAGTTACAATGAGCAGTTCTTC. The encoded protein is CASERPGGSYNEQFF.

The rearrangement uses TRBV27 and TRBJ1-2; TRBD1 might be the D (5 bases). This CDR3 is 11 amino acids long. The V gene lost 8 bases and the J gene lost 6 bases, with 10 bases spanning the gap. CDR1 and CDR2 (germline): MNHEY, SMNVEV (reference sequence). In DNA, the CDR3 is TGTGCCAGCGGGCGGGGGGATGGCTACACCTTC. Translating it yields CASGRGDGYTF.

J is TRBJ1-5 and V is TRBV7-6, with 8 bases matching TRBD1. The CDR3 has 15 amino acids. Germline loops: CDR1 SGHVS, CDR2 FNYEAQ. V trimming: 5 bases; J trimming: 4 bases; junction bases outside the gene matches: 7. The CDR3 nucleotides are TGTGCCAGCAGCCCCGGGACAGGCACGAATCAGCCCCAGCATTTT. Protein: CASSPGTGTNQPQHF.

CDR3 DNA: TGTGCCAGCAGCGGCAGGTTGAGTGAGCAGTACTTC. This encodes CASSGRLSEQYF. The J gene is TRBJ2-7, the V gene TRBV27, with unresolved D. V lost 6 bases and J 7 bases, leaving 13 bases between the germline ends. Germline V gene sequence: CDR1 MNHEY, CDR2 SMNVEV (reference sequence). The CDR3 has 12 amino acids.

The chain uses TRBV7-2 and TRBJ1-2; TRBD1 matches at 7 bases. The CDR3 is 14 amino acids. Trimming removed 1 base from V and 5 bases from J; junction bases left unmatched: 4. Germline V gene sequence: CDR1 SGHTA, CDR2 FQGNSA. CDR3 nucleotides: TGTGCCAGCAGCTTAGACAGGGGCCGATATGGCTACACCTTC. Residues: CASSLDRGRYGYTF.

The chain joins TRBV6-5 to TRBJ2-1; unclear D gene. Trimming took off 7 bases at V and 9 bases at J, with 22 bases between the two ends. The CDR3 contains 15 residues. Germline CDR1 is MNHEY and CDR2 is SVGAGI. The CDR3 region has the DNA TGTGCCAGCACTCTGACACCACAATCAGGTAGTGAGCAGTTCTTC. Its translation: CASTLTPQSGSEQFF.

In DNA form, the CDR3 reads TGCGCCAGCAGCTTGACAGGGAACTCCGGAAACACCATATATTTT. Its protein product is CASSLTGNSGNTIYF. The V and J genes are TRBV5-1 and TRBJ1-3; D might be TRBD1 (6 bases). Germline CDR1 is SGHRS and CDR2 is YFSETQ. This CDR3 contains 15 residues. The V gene lost 1 base and the J gene lost 4 bases, with 12 bases spanning the gap. Combining the CDR3 with reference TRBV5-1 and TRBJ1-3 gives the whole variable domain KAGVTQTPRYLIKTRGQQVTLSCSPISGHRSVSWYQQTPGQGLQFLFEYFSETQRNKGNFPGRFSGRQFSNSRSEMNVSTLELGDSALYLCASSLTGNSGNTIYFGEGSWLTVV.

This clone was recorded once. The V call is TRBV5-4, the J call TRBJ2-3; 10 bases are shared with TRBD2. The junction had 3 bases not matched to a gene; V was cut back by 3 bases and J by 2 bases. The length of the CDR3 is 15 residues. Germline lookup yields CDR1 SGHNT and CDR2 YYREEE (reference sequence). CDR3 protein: CASSSTSGVTDTQYF. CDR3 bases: TGTGCCAGCAGCTCAACTAGCGGGGTCACAGATACGCAGTATTTT.

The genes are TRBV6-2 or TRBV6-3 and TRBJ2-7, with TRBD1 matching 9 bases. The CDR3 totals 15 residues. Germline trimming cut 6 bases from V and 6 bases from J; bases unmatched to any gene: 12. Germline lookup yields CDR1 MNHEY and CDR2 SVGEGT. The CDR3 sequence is CASSNYGTGISEQYF. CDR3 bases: TGTGCCAGCAGCAACTACGGGACAGGGATAAGCGAGCAGTACTTC.

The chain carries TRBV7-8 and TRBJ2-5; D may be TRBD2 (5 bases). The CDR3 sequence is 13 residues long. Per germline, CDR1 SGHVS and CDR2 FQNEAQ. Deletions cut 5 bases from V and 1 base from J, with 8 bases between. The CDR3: CASSGGSQETQYF. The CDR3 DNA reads TGTGCCAGCAGCGGCGGGTCCCAAGAGACCCAGTACTTC.

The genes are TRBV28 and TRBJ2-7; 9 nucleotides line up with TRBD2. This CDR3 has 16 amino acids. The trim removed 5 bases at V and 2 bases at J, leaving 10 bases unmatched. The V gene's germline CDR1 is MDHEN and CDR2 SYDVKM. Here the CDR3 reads CASSPVGAGGPYEQYF. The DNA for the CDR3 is TGTGCCAGCAGTCCGGTCGGAGCGGGAGGCCCCTACGAGCAGTACTTC.

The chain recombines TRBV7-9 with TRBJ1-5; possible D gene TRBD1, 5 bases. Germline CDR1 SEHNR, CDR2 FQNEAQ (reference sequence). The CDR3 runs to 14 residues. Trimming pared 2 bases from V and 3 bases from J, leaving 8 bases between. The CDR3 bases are TGTGCCAGCAGCTTACAGGGACTCAATCAGCCCCAGCATTTT. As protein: CASSLQGLNQPQHF.

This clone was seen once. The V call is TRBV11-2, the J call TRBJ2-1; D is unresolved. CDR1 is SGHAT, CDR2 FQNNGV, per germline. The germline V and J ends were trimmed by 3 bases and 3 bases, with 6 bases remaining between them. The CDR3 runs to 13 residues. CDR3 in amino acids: CASSFPGYNEQFF. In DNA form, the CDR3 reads TGTGCCAGCAGCTTCCCCGGCTACAATGAGCAGTTCTTC.

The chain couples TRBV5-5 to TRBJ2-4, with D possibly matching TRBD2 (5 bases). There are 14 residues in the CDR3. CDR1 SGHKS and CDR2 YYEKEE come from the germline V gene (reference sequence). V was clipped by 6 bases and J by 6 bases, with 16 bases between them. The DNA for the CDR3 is TGTGCCAGCACCTCCCCGGGCGGGCTAAACATTCAGTACTTC. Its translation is CASTSPGGLNIQYF.